These T cell receptor beta chains were read from a single sample in a study of T cell responses to AZD1222 COVID-19 vaccine. Assay: immunoSEQ multiplex PCR; the TCRdb copy retains only in-frame clones and omits some. The sample includes almost 70,000 clones, about 80% seen only once; the top ten take 11% to 15%. Source: peripheral blood, taken 28 days after the second AZD1222 dose. These TCRs come from an adult who received the AZD1222 COVID-19 vaccine. CDR3s include the opening cysteine and the closing phenylalanine or tryptophan. D genes are given only for firm matches. The size of a clone is reported for some rows only, either as once, few or many, or as a class for expanded clones.

v_gene,abundance,d_gene,j_gene,CDR3nt,CDR3aa
TRBV3-1/TRBV3-2,NA,NA,TRBJ2-7,TGTGCCAGCAGCCAAGATGCGGGGCCGCTAAGGGAGCAGTACTTC,CASSQDAGPLREQYF
TRBV6-2/TRBV6-3,NA,NA,TRBJ1-3,TGTGCCAGCAGTTCCGGACCTGGTACCATATATTTT,CASSSGPGTIYF
TRBV7-2,NA,NA,TRBJ1-6,TGTGCCAGCAGCGCCAGCCAGGGTAATTCACCCCTCCACTTT,CASSASQGNSPLHF
TRBV2,NA,NA,TRBJ1-6,TGTGCCAGCAGTGAAGAGGCCGGCCCACCCCTCCACTTT,CASSEEAGPPLHF
TRBV28,NA,NA,TRBJ1-5,TGTGCCAGCAGTTTAGGGTTAGCCAGCAATCAGCCCCAGCATTTT,CASSLGLASNQPQHF
TRBV4-1,NA,NA,TRBJ1-1,TGCGCCAGCAGCCACCAAAGAGGGACGCAGAACACTGAAGCTTTCTTT,CASSHQRGTQNTEAFF
TRBV5-5,NA,NA,TRBJ1-2,TGTGCCAGCAGCGCTTCGGGGTCGACGGGCTACACCTTC,CASSASGSTGYTF
TRBV6-5,NA,NA,TRBJ2-7,TGTGCCAGCAGTTACTCGAATGGCAGGGGGGGCTACGAGCAGTACTTC,CASSYSNGRGGYEQYF
TRBV9,few,NA,TRBJ2-2,TGTGCCAGCAGCGTCCCCGGGACGGCATTTTCCATCACCGGGGAGCTGTTTTTT,CASSVPGTAFSITGELFF
TRBV29-1,NA,NA,TRBJ2-1,TGCAGCGTCGGATTAGGTATTCCCGAGCAGTTCTTC,CSVGLGIPEQFF
TRBV30,few,TRBD1,TRBJ1-2,TGTGCCTGGAGTGTACAAGGACAGGGAGGGCTCTATGGCTACACCTTC,CAWSVQGQGGLYGYTF
TRBV9,NA,NA,TRBJ2-1,TGTGCCAGCTCCCGAGATCGATACAATGAGCAGTTCTTC,CASSRDRYNEQFF
TRBV2,NA,NA,TRBJ2-1,TGTGCCAGCAGGAATCACTTTGCTGAGCAGTTCTTC,CASRNHFAEQFF
TRBV19,few,NA,TRBJ2-1,TGTGCCATCTCCCGGTGGGGGGACCTCTCCTACAATGAGCAGTTCTTC,CAISRWGDLSYNEQFF
TRBV2,NA,TRBD1,TRBJ2-4,TGTGCCAGCAGTCCAGGGACAGTTATTATAGCCAAAAACATTCAGTACTTC,CASSPGTVIIAKNIQYF
TRBV3-1/TRBV3-2,NA,NA,TRBJ1-5,TGTGCCAGCAGCCAGGATCAGCCCCAGCATTTT,CASSQDQPQHF
TRBV6-5,NA,TRBD1,TRBJ1-5,TGTGCCAGCAGGCTACAGGGGGGCAGCAATCAGCCCCAGCATTTT,CASRLQGGSNQPQHF
TRBV6-5,NA,NA,TRBJ2-7,TGTGCCAGCAGTTACGGGGCGGGGCACGGGTACGAGCAGTACTTC,CASSYGAGHGYEQYF
TRBV28,NA,NA,TRBJ1-5,TGTGCCAGCAGTTCGGCTACGGGAATTCCCCAGCATTTT,CASSSATGIPQHF
TRBV7-9,NA,TRBD1,TRBJ2-3,TGTGCCAGCACCCTCTCCGGGACAGGGGAGGATACGCAGTATTTT,CASTLSGTGEDTQYF
TRBV4-3,NA,NA,TRBJ1-5,TGCGCCAGCAGCCAAGTCCACGGGAGCAATCAGCCCCAGCATTTT,CASSQVHGSNQPQHF
TRBV2,once,TRBD2,TRBJ2-1,TGTGCCAGCAGTCCGATCCTAGCGGAGGTCTACAATGAGCAGTTCTTC,CASSPILAEVYNEQFF
TRBV18,NA,NA,TRBJ2-7,TGTGCCAGCTCCTTACCGGGACAACTTTACGAGCAGTACTTC,CASSLPGQLYEQYF
TRBV7-6,NA,NA,TRBJ1-2,TGTGCCAGCAGCTCGTTGGCAAACAACAACTATGGCTACACCTTC,CASSSLANNNYGYTF
TRBV19,NA,NA,TRBJ2-1,TGTGCCAGTAGTACGCGGCTAGACTACAATGAGCAGTTCTTC,CASSTRLDYNEQFF